This T cell receptor beta chain was profiled in a study of cytomegalovirus exposure and HLA in healthy donors. This CDR3 is 15 amino acids long. CDR1 is LGHNA and CDR2 is YNFKEQ in the germline V gene. V was shortened by 6 bases and J by 2 bases, with 16 bases between the two germline ends. PCR involved 60 Vbeta and 13 Jbeta primers. Repertoires were generated with immunoSEQ multiplex PCR, while TCRdb's copy carries only in-frame clones and drops some. The table shows around 200,000 clones, with around 83% occurring only once. The sample taken for sequencing was PBMCs. This chain links TRBV4-2 with TRBJ1-2; no reliable D call. The receptor's source is a woman between 45 and 60 years old in good health and CMV-seropositive. The CDR3 loop reads CASSLGGGKNYGYTF. The CDR3 nucleotides are TGTGCCAGCAGTCTTGGAGGTGGGAAAAACTATGGCTACACCTTC.